This TCR beta chain was sequenced in a study of early T cells in non-severe SARS-CoV-2 infection. The CDR3 covers 13 residues. CDR1 is SGHRS, CDR2 YFSETQ, per germline. TCRdb re-derived calls from the 5' RACE reads in MiXCR, one entry per CDR3 protein. Of 66,000 or so distinct CDR3 sequences listed, less than 15% are singletons. This clonotype has only one observation. Mismatch with germline at one junction end may stem from a read error. Specimen: whole blood. The TCR was taken from an adult who was a healthcare worker with PCR-confirmed SARS-CoV-2 infection or an uninfected control (not recorded which). The V and J genes are TRBV5-1 and TRBJ1-1, with D uncertain. The CDR3 here is CASSLAGNTEASF. For the CDR3, the DNA is TGCGCCAGCAGCTTGGCGGGGAACACTGAAGCTTCCTTT.